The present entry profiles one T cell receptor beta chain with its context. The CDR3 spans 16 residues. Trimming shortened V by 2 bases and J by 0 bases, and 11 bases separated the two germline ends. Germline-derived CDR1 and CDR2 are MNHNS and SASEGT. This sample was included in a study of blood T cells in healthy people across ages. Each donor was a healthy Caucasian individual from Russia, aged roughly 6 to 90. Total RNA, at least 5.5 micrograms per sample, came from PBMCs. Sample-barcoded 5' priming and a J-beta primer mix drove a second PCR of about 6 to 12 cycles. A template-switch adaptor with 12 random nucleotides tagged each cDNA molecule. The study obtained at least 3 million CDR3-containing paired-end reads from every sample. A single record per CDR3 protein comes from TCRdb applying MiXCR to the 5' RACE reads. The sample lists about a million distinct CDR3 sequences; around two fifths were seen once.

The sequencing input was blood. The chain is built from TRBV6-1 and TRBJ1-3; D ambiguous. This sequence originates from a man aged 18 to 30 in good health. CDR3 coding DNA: TGTGCCAGCAGTGAATCCCCGGTATTCTCTGGAAACACCATATATTTT. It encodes CASSESPVFSGNTIYF.